This entry lists 22 T cell receptor beta chains sequenced from one sample in a study of blood T cell repertoires in COVID-19. Clones were sequenced by immunoSEQ multiplex PCR, and TCRdb holds only the in-frame ones, with some missing. The sample carries around 200,000 clones, 85% to 90% recorded once. The sample comprised peripheral blood. All receptors derive from a man between 65 and 85 years old with active or convalescent COVID-19.

This rearrangement joins TRBV19 to TRBJ2-5; the D gene is possibly TRBD2 (7 bases). Germline CDR1 reads LNHDA; CDR2 reads SQIVND (reference sequence). The CDR3 totals 13 residues. V gave up 3 bases and J gave up 5 bases, with 10 bases separating them. The CDR3 loop is CASSIGGQETQYF. Here the CDR3 DNA reads TGTGCCAGTAGTATCGGGGGGCAGGAGACCCAGTACTTC.

The CDR3 DNA reads as TGCGCCAGCAGGCCCTCTCCCCTAGCGGGACGCGAGCAGTTCTTC. It codes for CASRPSPLAGREQFF. The genes are TRBV4-3 and TRBJ2-1; TRBD2 matches at 9 bases. The CDR3 runs to 15 residues. V lost 6 bases, J lost 10 bases, and 13 bases stayed unmatched. CDR1 and CDR2 (germline): LGHNA, YSLEER.

The chain is built from TRBV2 and TRBJ1-4; 7 nucleotides align to TRBD1. Germline CDR1 and CDR2: SNHLY and FYNNEI. The ends lost 6 bases at V and 7 bases at J; junction bases unmatched: 8. This CDR3 is 14 amino acids long. This CDR3 is CASRGTAGGEKLFF. For the CDR3, the DNA is TGTGCCAGCAGAGGGACAGCCGGGGGTGAAAAACTGTTTTTT.

The J gene is TRBJ2-7, the V gene TRBV7-8; 7 bases line up with TRBD1. CDR1 is SGHVS and CDR2 is FQNEAQ in the germline V gene. The CDR3 is made up of 15 amino acids. V lost 2 bases, J lost 6 bases, and 10 bases stayed unmatched. This CDR3 is CASSLRGLTGGEQYF. The CDR3, as DNA: TGTGCCAGCAGCTTAAGGGGGCTCACTGGGGGCGAGCAGTACTTC.

The rearrangement joins TRBV5-1 to TRBJ2-7; 9 bases match TRBD1. Germline V CDR1 and CDR2: SGHRS, YFSETQ. After removal of 4 bases from V and 6 bases from J, the junction contained 11 bases not matched to a gene. The CDR3 runs 15 residues. The CDR3 loop is CASSPPGQGMREQYF. DNA for the CDR3: TGCGCCAGCAGCCCACCAGGACAGGGGATGCGCGAGCAGTACTTC.

CDR3 sequence reads: CASGTGNYEQYF. In DNA, the CDR3 is TGTGCCAGTGGGACAGGGAATTACGAGCAGTACTTC. The V call is TRBV19, the J call TRBJ2-7, with 9 bases lining up with TRBD1. The CDR3 consists of 12 residues. Germline V CDR1 and CDR2: LNHDA, SQIVND (reference sequence). Trimming took 8 bases from V and 4 from J; bases not matched to a gene: 3.

The gene calls are TRBV19 and TRBJ1-1; D is perhaps TRBD1 (6 bases). CDR1 and CDR2 from the germline V gene are LNHDA and SQIVND (reference sequence). Deletions cut 6 bases from V and 11 bases from J, with 13 bases between. The CDR3 runs 11 residues. This CDR3 is CASSLTGSAFF. The DNA for the CDR3 is TGTGCCAGTAGCCTCACAGGGTCTGCTTTCTTT.

This chain joins TRBV4-1 and TRBJ1-4; perhaps TRBD1 as D (5 bases). The CDR3 runs 14 residues. The V and J ends lost 8 bases and 5 bases respectively, with 15 bases between them. The V gene's germline CDR1 is MGHRA and CDR2 YSYEKL. The CDR3 region has the DNA TGCGCCAGCGCGATCCGCGGGGGGAATGAAAAACTGTTTTTT. Translation gives CASAIRGGNEKLFF.

V gene TRBV2 combines with J gene TRBJ2-3; TRBD2 aligns across 7 bases. The CDR3 covers 16 residues. V trimming: 10 bases; J trimming: 2 bases; junction bases outside the gene matches: 15. Per germline, CDR1 SNHLY and CDR2 FYNNEI. CDR3 coding DNA: TGTGCCATCCCCCTCGGGCAGCGGGAATACACAGATACGCAGTATTTT. Protein sequence: CAIPLGQREYTDTQYF.

The genes are TRBV6-5 and TRBJ2-3, with TRBD2 identical over 11 bases. Losses at the gene ends were 6 bases for V and 2 bases for J; bases not matched to a gene: 4. This CDR3 contains 15 residues. The germline gives CDR1 MNHEY, CDR2 SVGAGI. The CDR3 DNA sequence: TGTGCCAGCAGCAATAGCGGGAGGGCCACAGATACGCAGTATTTT. Translating it yields CASSNSGRATDTQYF.

This rearrangement joins TRBV7-2 to TRBJ1-1; 7 bases agree with TRBD1. CDR1 and CDR2 (germline): SGHTA, FQGNSA. The junction had 6 bases not matched to a gene; V was cut back by 3 bases and J by 2 bases. This CDR3 has 15 residues. This chain's CDR3 is CASSLARGLNTEAFF. DNA for the CDR3: TGTGCCAGCAGCTTGGCCAGGGGGTTAAACACTGAAGCTTTCTTT. The full variable domain, with the rest looked up from reference TRBV7-2 and TRBJ1-1, is GAGVSQSPSNKVTEKGKDVELRCDPISGHTALYWYRQSLGQGLEFLIYFQGNSAPDKSGLPSDRFSAERTGGSVSTLTIQRTQQEDSAVYLCASSLARGLNTEAFFGQGTRLTVV.

The chain couples TRBV11-2 to TRBJ2-1; 7 nucleotides match TRBD1. The germline V gene has CDR1 SGHAT and CDR2 FQNNGV. This CDR3 is 13 amino acids long. V was pared by 5 bases and J by 5 bases, with 3 bases of the junction left unmatched. CDR3 sequence reads: CASSRDRNNEQFF. The DNA for the CDR3 is TGTGCCAGCAGCCGGGACAGAAACAATGAGCAGTTCTTC.

J is TRBJ1-2 and V is TRBV2; tentatively, D is TRBD1 (6 bases). The germline V gene encodes CDR1 SNHLY and CDR2 FYNNEI. The CDR3 consists of 12 residues. The V end lost 5 bases, the J end lost 7 bases, and 11 bases lay between the germline ends. CDR3 coding DNA: TGTGCCAGCAGTTCCTACAGGGTTGGCTACACCTTC. It codes for CASSSYRVGYTF. The variable domain in full, with the rest retrieved from reference TRBV2 and TRBJ1-2, is EPEVTQTPSHQVTQMGQEVILRCVPISNHLYFYWYRQILGQKVEFLVSFYNNEISEKSEIFDDQFSVERPDGSNFTLKIRSTKLEDSAMYFCASSSYRVGYTFGSGTRLTVV.

The chain carries TRBV29-1 and TRBJ2-1; perhaps TRBD1 as D (5 bases). Germline V gene lookup returns CDR1 SQVTM and CDR2 ANQGSEA. CDR3 length: 12 amino acids. Trimming stripped 4 bases from V and 5 bases from J, with 9 bases between. The CDR3 here is CSVVPGHNEQFF. In nucleotides, the CDR3 is TGCAGCGTTGTTCCAGGGCACAATGAGCAGTTCTTC.

The chain links TRBV20-1 to TRBJ1-1; D perhaps matches TRBD1 (5 bases). The V gene lost 3 bases and the J gene lost 0 bases, with 11 bases spanning the gap. Germline V lookup: CDR1 DFQATT, CDR2 SNEGSKA (reference sequence). The CDR3 consists of 14 residues. The CDR3: CSASYGGMNTEAFF. The CDR3 DNA sequence: TGCAGTGCTAGTTATGGGGGGATGAACACTGAAGCTTTCTTT.

The gene calls are TRBV6-2 or TRBV6-3 and TRBJ2-7; TRBD1 might be the D (5 bases). V shed 6 bases and J shed 2 bases, with 14 bases lying between them. CDR3 length equals 14 residues. CDR1 is MNHEY, CDR2 SVGEGT, per germline. The CDR3 DNA reads TGTGCCAGCAGACCTCTTGACAGTCCCTACGAGCAGTACTTC. It specifies CASRPLDSPYEQYF.

J is TRBJ1-2 and V is TRBV3-1 (or the pseudogene TRBV3-2); D might be TRBD1 (5 bases). Germline V gene sequence: CDR1 LGHDT, CDR2 YNNKEL (reference sequence). V lost 2 bases and J 2 bases, leaving 12 bases between the germline ends. The CDR3 consists of 15 residues. In DNA form, the CDR3 reads TGTGCCAGCAGCCAACGCGCGGGGACCAACTATGGCTACACCTTC. Translation: CASSQRAGTNYGYTF.

The V and J genes are TRBV6-2 or TRBV6-3 and TRBJ1-2; 9 positions match TRBD1. CDR1 is MNHEY and CDR2 is SVGEGT in the germline V gene. The CDR3 totals 16 residues. V shed 5 bases and J 0 bases; nucleotides not matched to a gene: 7. CDR3 coding DNA: TGTGCCAGCAGTCGGGGACAGGGAGCGACTAACTATGGCTACACCTTC. Encoded protein: CASSRGQGATNYGYTF.

CDR3 protein: CASSGDRVGGYTF. CDR3 coding DNA: TGTGCCAGCAGTGGGGACAGGGTAGGCGGCTACACCTTC. The rearrangement links TRBV28 to TRBJ1-2, with 9 bases matching TRBD1. CDR1 and CDR2 (germline): MDHEN, SYDVKM. The CDR3 is made up of 13 amino acids. V shed 5 bases, J shed 8 bases, and the junction held 6 bases outside the gene matches.

The chain employs TRBV7-9 and TRBJ2-7; D remains ambiguous. Germline values: CDR1 SEHNR, CDR2 FQNEAQ (reference sequence). This CDR3 spans 13 amino acids. The V end lost 8 bases, the J end lost 7 bases, and 18 bases lay between the germline ends. The CDR3 spells CASRQSGVGEQYF. The CDR3 nucleotides are TGTGCCAGCCGCCAGTCCGGAGTCGGGGAGCAGTACTTC.

Here the CDR3 reads CAWRGGGRGHRETQYF. The CDR3 coding sequence is TGTGCCTGGAGAGGCGGGGGCAGGGGGCATCGCGAGACCCAGTACTTC. J is TRBJ2-5 and V is TRBV30; D perhaps matches TRBD1 (8 bases). Trimming stripped 3 bases from V and 5 bases from J, with 22 bases between. CDR1 is GTSNPN and CDR2 is SVGIG in the germline V gene (reference sequence). CDR3 length: 16 residues.

V usage is TRBV30 and J usage is TRBJ2-2; TRBD1 matches at 7 bases. The junction had 6 bases not matched to a gene; V was cut back by 0 bases and J by 5 bases. In germline, CDR1 is GTSNPN, CDR2 SVGIG (reference sequence). CDR3 length: 15 residues. The CDR3 loop is CAWSVQGDVTGELFF. In DNA, the CDR3 is TGTGCCTGGAGTGTTCAGGGGGACGTTACCGGGGAGCTGTTTTTT.